This is a list of T cell receptor beta chains from one sample in a study of cytomegalovirus exposure and HLA in healthy donors. Method: immunoSEQ multiplex PCR; TCRdb's copy keeps in-frame clones and lacks some. In total, the table holds 20,000 to 25,000 clones. What was sequenced was PBMCs. The receptor set was obtained from a man aged 55-75 years in good health and CMV-seropositive. Each CDR3 is given with its conserved first and last residue. D genes are given only for firm matches. The size entry is marked missing in some rows and otherwise reads once, few, many or a size class.

j_gene	abundance	v_gene	d_gene	CDR3aa	CDR3nt
TRBJ2-3	.	TRBV4-1	TRBD2	CASSVLAARADTQYF	TGCGCCAGCTCCGTGCTAGCGGCTCGGGCAGATACGCAGTATTTT
TRBJ2-1	.	TRBV5-4	TRBD2	CASSPGLAGGYNEQFF	TGTGCCAGCAGCCCAGGACTAGCGGGGGGCTACAATGAGCAGTTCTTC
TRBJ2-3	.	TRBV10-1	TRBD1	CASSWDSYTDTQYF	TGCGCCAGCAGTTGGGACAGCTACACAGATACGCAGTATTTT
TRBJ1-2	.	TRBV7-9	.	CASSLRDGYTF	TGTGCCAGCAGCTTACGGGATGGCTACACCTTC
TRBJ2-5	.	TRBV18	.	CASSSGIVETQYF	TGTGCCAGCTCATCGGGGATCGTAGAGACCCAGTACTTC
TRBJ1-1	.	TRBV5-4	.	CASSSMDRANTEAFF	TGTGCCAGCAGCTCCATGGACAGAGCGAACACTGAAGCTTTCTTT
TRBJ2-6	.	TRBV5-1	.	CASSLRQASGANVLTF	TGCGCCAGCAGCTTGCGGCAGGCCTCTGGGGCCAACGTCCTGACTTTC
TRBJ1-2	.	TRBV6-1	TRBD1	CASSAGRGPLGYTF	TGTGCCAGCAGTGCGGGCAGGGGGCCCTTAGGCTACACCTTC
TRBJ1-1	medium-sized	TRBV6-1	.	CASSEGYRAEAFF	TGTGCCAGCAGTGAGGGATACAGGGCTGAAGCTTTCTTT
TRBJ2-7	.	TRBV29-1	.	CSVAVTGYSYEQYF	TGCAGCGTTGCCGTGACAGGATACTCCTACGAGCAGTACTTC
TRBJ2-7	.	TRBV2	TRBD1	CASSPMGQGRSHEQYF	TGTGCCAGCAGCCCTATGGGACAGGGTAGAAGTCACGAGCAGTACTTC
TRBJ1-1	.	TRBV29-1	.	CSAAEDRYTEAFF	TGCAGCGCCGCAGAGGACAGATACACTGAAGCTTTCTTT
TRBJ1-4	.	TRBV18	.	CASSPDSRDGEKLFF	TGTGCCAGCTCACCAGATTCTCGGGATGGTGAAAAACTGTTTTTT
TRBJ2-7	.	TRBV5-1	.	CASAHPGYEQYF	TGCGCCAGCGCCCACCCGGGGTACGAGCAGTACTTC
TRBJ2-5	.	TRBV11-3	TRBD2	CASSPGTSGRGGSEETQYF	TGTGCCAGCAGCCCCGGGACTAGCGGGAGGGGGGGGTCGGAAGAGACCCAGTACTTC
TRBJ2-7	.	TRBV5-1	TRBD1	CASSLGTGGYEQYF	TGCGCCAGCAGCCTCGGGACAGGGGGGTACGAGCAGTACTTC
TRBJ2-2	.	TRBV19	TRBD2	CASSIVSGVPGELFF	TGTGCCAGTAGTATTGTTAGCGGGGTTCCCGGGGAGCTGTTTTTT
TRBJ1-2	.	TRBV6-1	.	CASSEPGARVHGYTF	TGTGCCAGCAGTGAGCCAGGTGCGAGGGTCCATGGCTACACCTTC
TRBJ2-1	.	TRBV6-4	TRBD2	CASSALSGREQFF	TGTGCCAGCAGTGCTCTTAGCGGGAGGGAGCAGTTCTTC
TRBJ2-3	.	TRBV11-2	TRBD2	CASSLLDGRSDTQYF	TGTGCCAGCAGCTTATTGGACGGGAGGTCAGATACGCAGTATTTT
TRBJ2-3	medium-sized	TRBV6-5	TRBD1	CASRDTRDRDTQYF	TGTGCCAGCAGGGATACCCGGGACAGGGATACGCAGTATTTT
TRBJ2-2	.	TRBV9	TRBD2	CASSRTSGRPNTGELFF	TGTGCCAGCAGCCGTACCAGCGGGAGACCGAACACCGGGGAGCTGTTTTTT
TRBJ2-5	.	TRBV18	.	CASSSGTYQETQYF	TGTGCCAGCTCATCCGGGACTTACCAAGAGACCCAGTACTTC
TRBJ1-5	.	TRBV15	TRBD1	CATSGKGQGNQPQHF	TGTGCCACCAGCGGGAAGGGACAGGGGAATCAGCCCCAGCATTTT
TRBJ1-1	.	TRBV2	.	CASSEDAAMNTEAFF	TGTGCCAGCAGTGAAGATGCGGCCATGAACACTGAAGCTTTCTTT
TRBJ1-4	.	TRBV30	TRBD1	CAWKITGGAGEKLFF	TGTGCCTGGAAAATCACAGGGGGCGCCGGTGAAAAACTGTTTTTT
TRBJ1-2	.	TRBV6-5	.	CASSYPGNYGYTF	TGTGCCAGCAGTTACCCAGGGAACTATGGCTACACCTTC
TRBJ1-1	.	TRBV5-6	.	CASSLVATEAFF	TGTGCCAGCAGCTTGGTGGCTACTGAAGCTTTCTTT